This T cell receptor (beta chain) was identified during a study of blood T cell repertoires in COVID-19. Study details: Sites in the United States, Italy and Spain provided acute and convalescent COVID-19 samples. Sample material is recorded as cDNA or gDNA derived from T cells, B-cell-depleted T cells, or PBMCs.

CDR3 length: 11 residues. The V gene's germline CDR1 is WNHNN and CDR2 SYGVQD (reference sequence). The ends lost 9 bases at V and 6 bases at J; junction bases unmatched: 4. Authors' processing steps: Counts of nucleated cells, estimated from reference gene primer amplification, were obtained. Here immunoSEQ multiplex PCR was the method, and the copy in TCRdb shows in-frame clones only, minus some. V and J calls and clone size are as listed in that table; D and trimming were resolved from the DNA. In the table there are about 80,000 clones, under 80% of which are singletons. The receptor was derived from a human donor in a cohort sampled during active COVID-19. Input material: peripheral blood. The rearrangement uses TRBV10-1 and TRBJ2-7, with TRBD2 identical over 8 bases. The CDR3 nucleotides are TGCGCCAGATCGGGGGGGGTCGAGCAGTACGTC. It specifies CARSGGVEQYV.